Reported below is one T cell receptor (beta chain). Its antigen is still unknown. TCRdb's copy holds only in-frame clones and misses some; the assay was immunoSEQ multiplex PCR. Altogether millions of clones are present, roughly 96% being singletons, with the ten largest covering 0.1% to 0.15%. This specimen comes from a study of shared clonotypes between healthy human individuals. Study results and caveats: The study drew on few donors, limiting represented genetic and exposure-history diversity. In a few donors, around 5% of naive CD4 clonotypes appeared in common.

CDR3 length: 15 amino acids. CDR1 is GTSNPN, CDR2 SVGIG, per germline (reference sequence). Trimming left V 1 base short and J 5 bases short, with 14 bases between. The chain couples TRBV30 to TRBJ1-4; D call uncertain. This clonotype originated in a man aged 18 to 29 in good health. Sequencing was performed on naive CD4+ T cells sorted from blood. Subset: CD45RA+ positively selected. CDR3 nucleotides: TGTGCCTGGAGTGCATCCATACTGGGAAATGAAAAACTGTTTTTT. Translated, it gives CAWSASILGNEKLFF.